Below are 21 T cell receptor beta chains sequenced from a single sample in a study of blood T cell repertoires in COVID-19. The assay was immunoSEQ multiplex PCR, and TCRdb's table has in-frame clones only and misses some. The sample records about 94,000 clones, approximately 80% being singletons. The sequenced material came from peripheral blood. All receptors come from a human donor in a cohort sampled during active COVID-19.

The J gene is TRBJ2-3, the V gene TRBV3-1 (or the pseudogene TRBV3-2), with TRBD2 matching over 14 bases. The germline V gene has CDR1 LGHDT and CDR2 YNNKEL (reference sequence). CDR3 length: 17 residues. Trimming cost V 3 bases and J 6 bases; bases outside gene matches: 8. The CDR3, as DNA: TGTGCCAGCAGCCATCCTAGACTAGCGGGAGGGGGGGATACGCAGTATTTT. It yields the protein CASSHPRLAGGGDTQYF.

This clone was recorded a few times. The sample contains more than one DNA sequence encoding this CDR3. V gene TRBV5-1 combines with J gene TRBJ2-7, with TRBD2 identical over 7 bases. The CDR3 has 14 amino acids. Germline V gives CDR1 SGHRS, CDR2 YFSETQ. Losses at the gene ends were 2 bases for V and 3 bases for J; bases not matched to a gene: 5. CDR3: CASSLGGSDYEQYF. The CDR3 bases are TGCGCCAGCAGCTTAGGCGGGAGTGACTACGAGCAGTACTTC.

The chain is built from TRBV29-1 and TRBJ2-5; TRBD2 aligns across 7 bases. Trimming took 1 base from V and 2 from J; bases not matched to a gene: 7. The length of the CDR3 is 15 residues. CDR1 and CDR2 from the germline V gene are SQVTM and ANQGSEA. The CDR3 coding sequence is TGCAGCGTTGAAGCCCCCGGGGGGAAGCAAGAGACCCAGTACTTC. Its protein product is CSVEAPGGKQETQYF.

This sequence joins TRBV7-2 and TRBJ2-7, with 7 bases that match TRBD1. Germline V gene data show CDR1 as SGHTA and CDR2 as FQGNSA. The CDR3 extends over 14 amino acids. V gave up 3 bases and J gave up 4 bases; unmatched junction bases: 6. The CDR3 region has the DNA TGTGCCAGCAGCTTCCGACAGGGACCGTACGAGCAGTACTTC. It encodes CASSFRQGPYEQYF.

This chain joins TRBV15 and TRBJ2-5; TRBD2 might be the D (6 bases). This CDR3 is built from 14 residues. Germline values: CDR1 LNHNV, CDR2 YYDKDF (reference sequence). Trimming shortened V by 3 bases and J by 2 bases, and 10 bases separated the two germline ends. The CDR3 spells CATSSGGVQETQYF. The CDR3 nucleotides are TGTGCCACCAGCAGCGGGGGTGTTCAAGAGACCCAGTACTTC.

CDR3 sequence (DNA): TGTGCCAGCAGCAAAGCTGGGGGACCAGGGGCAGGGACCACAGATACGCAGTATTTT. Its protein product is CASSKAGGPGAGTTDTQYF. V gene TRBV11-2 combines with J gene TRBJ2-3; D might be TRBD1 (6 bases). With 5 bases removed from V and 2 bases from J, the gap between germline ends came to 26 bases. There are 19 residues in the CDR3. Per the germline V gene, CDR1 is SGHAT and CDR2 is FQNNGV.

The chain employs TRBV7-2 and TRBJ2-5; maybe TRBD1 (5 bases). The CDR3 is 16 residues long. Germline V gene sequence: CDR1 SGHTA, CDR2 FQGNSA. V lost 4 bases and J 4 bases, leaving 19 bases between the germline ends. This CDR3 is CASSSPWGYSAETQYF. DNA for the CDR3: TGTGCCAGCAGCTCTCCATGGGGCTATTCCGCAGAGACCCAGTACTTC.

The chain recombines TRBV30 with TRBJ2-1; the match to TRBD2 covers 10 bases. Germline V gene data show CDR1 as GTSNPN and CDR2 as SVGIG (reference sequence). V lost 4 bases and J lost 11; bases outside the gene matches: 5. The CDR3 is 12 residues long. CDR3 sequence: CAWTSGSKQQFF. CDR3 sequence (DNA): TGTGCCTGGACTAGCGGGAGTAAACAGCAGTTCTTC.

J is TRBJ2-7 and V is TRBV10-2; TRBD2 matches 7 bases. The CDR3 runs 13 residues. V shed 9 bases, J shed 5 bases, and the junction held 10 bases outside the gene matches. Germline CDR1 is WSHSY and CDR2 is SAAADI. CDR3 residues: CASRGGSFHEQYF. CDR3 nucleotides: TGCGCCAGTAGGGGAGGGAGCTTCCACGAGCAGTACTTC.

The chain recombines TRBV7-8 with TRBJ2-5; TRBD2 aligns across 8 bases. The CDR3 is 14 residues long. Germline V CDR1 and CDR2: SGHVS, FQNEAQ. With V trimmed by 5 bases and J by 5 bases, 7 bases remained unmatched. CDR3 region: CASSTGRARETQYF. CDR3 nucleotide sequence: TGTGCCAGCAGCACCGGGAGGGCCAGGGAGACCCAGTACTTC. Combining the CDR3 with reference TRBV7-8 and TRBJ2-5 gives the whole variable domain GAGVSQSPRYKVAKRGQDVALRCDPISGHVSLFWYQQALGQGPEFLTYFQNEAQLDKSGLPSDRFFAERPEGSVSTLKIQRTQQEDSAVYLCASSTGRARETQYFGPGTRLLVL.

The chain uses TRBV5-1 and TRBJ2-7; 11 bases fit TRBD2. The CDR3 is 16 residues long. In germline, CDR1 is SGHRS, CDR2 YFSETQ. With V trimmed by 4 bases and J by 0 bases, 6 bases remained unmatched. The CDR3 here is CASSGTSGYNSYEQYF. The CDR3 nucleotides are TGCGCCAGCAGCGGGACTAGCGGATACAACTCCTACGAGCAGTACTTC.

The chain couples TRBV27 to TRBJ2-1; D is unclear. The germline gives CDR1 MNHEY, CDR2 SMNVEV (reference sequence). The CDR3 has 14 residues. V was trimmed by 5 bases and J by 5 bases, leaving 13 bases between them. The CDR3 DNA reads TGTGCCAGCAGTGCCCGCGAACCCCACAATGAGCAGTTCTTC. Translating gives CASSAREPHNEQFF.

The CDR3 spells CASSIAPGTGKRYGYTF. The DNA for the CDR3 is TGTGCCAGTAGTATAGCTCCCGGGACAGGGAAACGCTATGGCTACACCTTC. The chain couples TRBV19 to TRBJ1-2; 9 nucleotides match TRBD1. J lost 4 bases, V lost 1 base, and 10 bases had no gene match. CDR3 length: 17 residues. Per the germline V gene, CDR1 is LNHDA and CDR2 is SQIVND (reference sequence).

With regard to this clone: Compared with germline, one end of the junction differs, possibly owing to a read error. The CDR3, as DNA: TGTGCCAGCTCCCCACCGACAGGGAATCAAGAGACCCAGTACTTC. This encodes CASSPPTGNQETQYF. V is TRBV18 and J is TRBJ2-5; 7 nucleotides align to TRBD1. Looked up from germline, CDR1 is KGHSH and CDR2 is LQKENI. This CDR3 has 15 amino acids. Drawing the rest from reference TRBV18 and TRBJ2-5, the complete variable domain is NAGVMQNPRHLVRRRGQEARLRCSPMKGHSHVYWYRQLPEEGLKFMVYLQKENIIDESGMPKERFSAEFPKEGPSILRIQQVVRGDSAAYFCASSPPTGNQETQYFGPGTRLLVL.

CDR3 sequence: CASSEGLAGGGGYNEQFF. CDR3 sequence (DNA): TGTGCCAGCAGCGAGGGACTAGCGGGAGGCGGGGGCTACAATGAGCAGTTCTTC. J is TRBJ2-1 and V is TRBV4-2, with 15 nucleotides matching TRBD2. Germline values: CDR1 LGHNA, CDR2 YNFKEQ. The CDR3 has 18 amino acids. V was pared by 5 bases and J by 3 bases, with 8 bases of the junction left unmatched.

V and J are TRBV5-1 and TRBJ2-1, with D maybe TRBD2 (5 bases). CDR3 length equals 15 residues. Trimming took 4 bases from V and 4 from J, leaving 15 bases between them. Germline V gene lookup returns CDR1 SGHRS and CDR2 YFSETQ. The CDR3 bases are TGCGCCAGCAGCCCTGGACTCGTGTTATACAATGAGCAGTTCTTC. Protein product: CASSPGLVLYNEQFF.

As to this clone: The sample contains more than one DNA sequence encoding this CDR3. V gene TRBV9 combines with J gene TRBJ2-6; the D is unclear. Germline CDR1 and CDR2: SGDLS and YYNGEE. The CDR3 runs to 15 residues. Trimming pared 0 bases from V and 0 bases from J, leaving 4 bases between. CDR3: CASSVAGSGANVLTF. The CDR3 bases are TGTGCCAGCAGCGTAGCCGGCTCTGGGGCCAACGTCCTGACTTTC. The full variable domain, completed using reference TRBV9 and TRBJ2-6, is DSGVTQTPKHLITATGQRVTLRCSPRSGDLSVYWYQQSLDQGLQFLIQYYNGEERAKGNILERFSAQQFPDLHSELNLSSLELGDSALYFCASSVAGSGANVLTFGAGSRLTVL.

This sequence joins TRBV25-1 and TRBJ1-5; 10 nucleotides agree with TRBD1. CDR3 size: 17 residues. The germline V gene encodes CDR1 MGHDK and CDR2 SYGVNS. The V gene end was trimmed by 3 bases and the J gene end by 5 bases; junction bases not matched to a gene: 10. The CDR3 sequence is CASSEDRGTSIHQPQHF. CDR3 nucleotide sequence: TGTGCCAGCAGTGAGGACAGGGGGACCTCCATCCATCAGCCCCAGCATTTT.

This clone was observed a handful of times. This chain's CDR3 is CASSRILASGVYDEQFF. The DNA for the CDR3 is TGTGCCAGCAGTCGAATCCTAGCATCGGGAGTATACGATGAGCAGTTCTTC. The chain employs TRBV27 and TRBJ2-1, with D possibly TRBD2 on 6 matching bases. Germline loops: CDR1 MNHEY, CDR2 SMNVEV (reference sequence). V gave up 5 bases and J gave up 8 bases, with 25 bases separating them. The length of the CDR3 is 17 residues.

CDR3 in amino acids: CASSLGGSSGKWNTQYF. The CDR3 DNA sequence: TGTGCCAGCAGCTTAGGAGGCTCTAGCGGGAAATGGAATACGCAGTATTTT. The V gene is TRBV7-3, the J gene TRBJ2-3; 9 bases match TRBD2. J was trimmed by 7 bases and V by 2 bases; bases with no gene match: 13. Germline V lookup: CDR1 SGHTA, CDR2 FQGTGA. This CDR3 is 17 amino acids long.

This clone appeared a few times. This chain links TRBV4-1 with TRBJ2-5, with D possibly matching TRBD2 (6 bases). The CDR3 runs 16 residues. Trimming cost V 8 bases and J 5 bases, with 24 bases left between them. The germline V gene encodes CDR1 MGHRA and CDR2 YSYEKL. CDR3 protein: CASAKILGGAEETQYF. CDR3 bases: TGCGCCAGCGCCAAGATCCTGGGGGGAGCGGAGGAGACCCAGTACTTC.